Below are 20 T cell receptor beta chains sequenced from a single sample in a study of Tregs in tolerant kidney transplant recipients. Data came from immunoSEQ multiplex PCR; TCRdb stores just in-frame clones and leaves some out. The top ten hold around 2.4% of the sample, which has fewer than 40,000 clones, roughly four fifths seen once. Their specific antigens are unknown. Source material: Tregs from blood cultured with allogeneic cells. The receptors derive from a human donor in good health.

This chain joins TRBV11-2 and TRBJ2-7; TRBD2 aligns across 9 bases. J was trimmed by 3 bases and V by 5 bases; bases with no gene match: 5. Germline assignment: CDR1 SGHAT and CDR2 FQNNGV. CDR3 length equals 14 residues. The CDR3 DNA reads TGTGCCAGCAGCCGCGGGGGGGGTTTCTACGAGCAGTACTTC. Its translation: CASSRGGGFYEQYF.

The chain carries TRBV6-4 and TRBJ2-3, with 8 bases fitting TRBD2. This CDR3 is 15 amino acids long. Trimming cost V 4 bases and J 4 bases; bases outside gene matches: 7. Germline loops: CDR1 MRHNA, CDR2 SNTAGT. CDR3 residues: CASSGMAGGADTQYF. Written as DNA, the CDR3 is TGTGCCAGCAGTGGCATGGCGGGAGGAGCAGATACGCAGTATTTT.

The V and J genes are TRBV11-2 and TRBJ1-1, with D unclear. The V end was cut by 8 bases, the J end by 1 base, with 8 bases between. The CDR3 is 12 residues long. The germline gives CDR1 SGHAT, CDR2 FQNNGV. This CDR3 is CASSPGNTEAFF. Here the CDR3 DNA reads TGTGCCAGCTCACCGGGGAACACTGAAGCTTTCTTT.

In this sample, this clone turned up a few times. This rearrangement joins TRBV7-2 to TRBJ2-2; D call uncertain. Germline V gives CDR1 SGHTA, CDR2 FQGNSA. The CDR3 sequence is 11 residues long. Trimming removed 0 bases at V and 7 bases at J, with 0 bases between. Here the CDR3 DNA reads TGTGCCAGCAGCTTAGCCGGGGAGCTGTTTTTT. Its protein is CASSLAGELFF.

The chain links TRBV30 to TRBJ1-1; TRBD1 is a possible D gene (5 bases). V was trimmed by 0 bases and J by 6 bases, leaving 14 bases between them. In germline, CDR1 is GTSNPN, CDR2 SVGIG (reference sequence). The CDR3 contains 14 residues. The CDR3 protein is CAWSVVGRGSEAFF. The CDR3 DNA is TGTGCCTGGAGTGTAGTGGGTAGGGGCTCTGAAGCTTTCTTT.

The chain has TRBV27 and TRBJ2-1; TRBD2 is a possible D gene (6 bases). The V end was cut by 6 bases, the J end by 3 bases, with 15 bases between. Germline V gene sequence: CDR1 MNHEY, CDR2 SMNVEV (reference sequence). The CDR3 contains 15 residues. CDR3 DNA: TGTGCCAGCAGCTTTAATCGGGGGATCTACAATGAGCAGTTCTTC. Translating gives CASSFNRGIYNEQFF.

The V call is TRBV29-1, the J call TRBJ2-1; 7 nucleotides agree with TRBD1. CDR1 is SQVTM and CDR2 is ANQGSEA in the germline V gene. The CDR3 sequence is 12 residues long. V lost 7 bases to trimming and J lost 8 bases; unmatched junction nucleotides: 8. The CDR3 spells CSGLRQGDEQFF. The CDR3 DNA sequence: TGCAGCGGGCTCCGGCAGGGGGATGAGCAGTTCTTC.

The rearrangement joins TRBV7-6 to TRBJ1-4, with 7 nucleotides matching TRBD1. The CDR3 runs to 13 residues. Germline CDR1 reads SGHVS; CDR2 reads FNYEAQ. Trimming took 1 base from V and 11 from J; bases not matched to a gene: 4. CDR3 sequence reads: CASSLGTGAKLFF. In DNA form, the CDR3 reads TGTGCCAGCAGCTTAGGAACAGGGGCGAAACTGTTTTTT. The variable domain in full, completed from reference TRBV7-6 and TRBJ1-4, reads GAGVSQSPRYKVTKRGQDVALRCDPISGHVSLYWYRQALGQGPEFLTYFNYEAQQDKSGLPNDRFSAERPEGSISTLTIQRTEQRDSAMYRCASSLGTGAKLFFGSGTQLSVL.

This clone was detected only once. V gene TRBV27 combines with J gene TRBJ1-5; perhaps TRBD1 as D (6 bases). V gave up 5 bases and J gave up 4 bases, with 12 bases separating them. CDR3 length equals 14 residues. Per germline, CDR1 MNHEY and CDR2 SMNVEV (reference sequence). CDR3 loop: CASSPQGWNQPQHF. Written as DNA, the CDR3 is TGTGCCAGCAGTCCACAGGGTTGGAATCAGCCCCAGCATTTT.

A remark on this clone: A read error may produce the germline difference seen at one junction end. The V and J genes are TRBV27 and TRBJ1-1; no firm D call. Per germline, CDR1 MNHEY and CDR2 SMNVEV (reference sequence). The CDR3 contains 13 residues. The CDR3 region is CASSPLPPQVRYF. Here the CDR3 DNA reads TGTGCCAGCAGTCCGCTACCCCCGCAGGTGAGATACTTT.

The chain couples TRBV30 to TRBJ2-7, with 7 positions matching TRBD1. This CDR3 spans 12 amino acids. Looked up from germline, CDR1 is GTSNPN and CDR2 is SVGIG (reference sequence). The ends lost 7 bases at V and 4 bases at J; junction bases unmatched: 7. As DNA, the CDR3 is TGTGCCTCACAGGGGCTAGGATACGAGCAGTACTTC. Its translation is CASQGLGYEQYF.

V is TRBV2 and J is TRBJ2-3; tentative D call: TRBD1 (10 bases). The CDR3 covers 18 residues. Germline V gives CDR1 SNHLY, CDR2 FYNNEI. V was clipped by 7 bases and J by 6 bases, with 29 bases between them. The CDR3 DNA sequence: TGTGCCAGCAACCCCGACAGGGGGCGCGGACTAGCGAGGGATACGCAGTATTTT. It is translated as CASNPDRGRGLARDTQYF.

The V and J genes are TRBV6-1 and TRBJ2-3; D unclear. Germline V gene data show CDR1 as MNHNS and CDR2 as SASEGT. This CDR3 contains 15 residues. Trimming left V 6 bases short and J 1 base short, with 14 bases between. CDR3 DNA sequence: TGTGCCAGCAGGCCGTGGCATCTCGGCACAGATACGCAGTATTTT. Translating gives CASRPWHLGTDTQYF.

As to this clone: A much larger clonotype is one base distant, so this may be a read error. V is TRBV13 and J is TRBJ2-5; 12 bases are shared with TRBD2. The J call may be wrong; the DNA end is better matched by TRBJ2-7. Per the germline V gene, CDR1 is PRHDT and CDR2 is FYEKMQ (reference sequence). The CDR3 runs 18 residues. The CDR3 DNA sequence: TGTGCCAGCAGCTCGTCTAGCGGGAGGGGACGGGCGGCCTACGAGCAGTACTTC. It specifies CASSSSSGRGRAAYEQYF.

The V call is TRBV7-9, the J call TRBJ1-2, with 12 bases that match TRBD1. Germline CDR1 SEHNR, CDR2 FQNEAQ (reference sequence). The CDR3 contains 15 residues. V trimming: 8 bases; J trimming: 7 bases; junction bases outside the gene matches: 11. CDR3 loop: CASGRDRGRVSGYTF. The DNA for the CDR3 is TGTGCCAGCGGCCGGGACAGGGGGCGCGTTTCTGGCTACACCTTC.

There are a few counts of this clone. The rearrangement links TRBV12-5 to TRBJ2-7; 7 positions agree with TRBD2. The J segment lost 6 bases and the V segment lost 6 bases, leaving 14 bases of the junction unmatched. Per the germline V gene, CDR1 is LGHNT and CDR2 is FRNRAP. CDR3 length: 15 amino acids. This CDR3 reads CASGPLGEGSLEQYF. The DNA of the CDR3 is TGTGCTAGTGGCCCCCTAGGGGAGGGATCCCTCGAGCAGTACTTC.

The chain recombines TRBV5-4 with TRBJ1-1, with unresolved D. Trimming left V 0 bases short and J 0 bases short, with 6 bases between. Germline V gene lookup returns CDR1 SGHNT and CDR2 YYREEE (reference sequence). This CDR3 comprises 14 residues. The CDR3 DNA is TGTGCCAGCAGCTTGGATGGCCTGAACACTGAAGCTTTCTTT. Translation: CASSLDGLNTEAFF.

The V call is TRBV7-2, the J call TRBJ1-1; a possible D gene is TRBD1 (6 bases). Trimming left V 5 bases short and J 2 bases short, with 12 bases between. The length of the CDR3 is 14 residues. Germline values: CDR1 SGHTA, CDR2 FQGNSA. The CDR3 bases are TGTGCCAGCAGCAAACGCGGGACAAACACTGAAGCTTTCTTT. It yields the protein CASSKRGTNTEAFF.

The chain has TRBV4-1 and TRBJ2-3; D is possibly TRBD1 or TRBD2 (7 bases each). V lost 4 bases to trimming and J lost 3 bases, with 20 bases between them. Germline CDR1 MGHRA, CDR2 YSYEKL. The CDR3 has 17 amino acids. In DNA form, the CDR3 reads TGCGCCAGCAGCCCATGGCGGGGAGGGGGCATGACAGATACGCAGTATTTT. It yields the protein CASSPWRGGGMTDTQYF.

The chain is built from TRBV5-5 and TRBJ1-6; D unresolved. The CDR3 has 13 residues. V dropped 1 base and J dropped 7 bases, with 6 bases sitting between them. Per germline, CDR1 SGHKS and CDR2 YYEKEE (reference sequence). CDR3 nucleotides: TGTGCCAGCAGCTTGAGGCCGAATTCACCCCTCCACTTT. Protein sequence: CASSLRPNSPLHF.